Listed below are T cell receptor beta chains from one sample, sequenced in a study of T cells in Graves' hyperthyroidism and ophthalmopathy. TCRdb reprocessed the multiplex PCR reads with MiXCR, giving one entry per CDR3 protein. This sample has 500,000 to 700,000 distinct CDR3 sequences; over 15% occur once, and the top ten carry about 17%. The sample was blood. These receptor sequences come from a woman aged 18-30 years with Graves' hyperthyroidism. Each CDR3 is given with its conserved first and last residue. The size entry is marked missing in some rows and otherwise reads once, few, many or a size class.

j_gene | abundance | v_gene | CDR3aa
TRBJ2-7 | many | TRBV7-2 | CASSLERRGRLYEQYF
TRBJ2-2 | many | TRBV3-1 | CASSPGSFTGELFF
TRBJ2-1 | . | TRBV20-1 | CSARDPTSGSFYNEQFF
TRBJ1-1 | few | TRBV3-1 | CASSQSTGANTEAFF
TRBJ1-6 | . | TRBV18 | CASSADSFNSPRHF
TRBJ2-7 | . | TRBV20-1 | CSAREGPGATIGEQYF
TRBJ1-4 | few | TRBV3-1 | CASSLGTDGEKLFF
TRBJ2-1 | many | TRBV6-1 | CASSFSLAGGRNEQFF
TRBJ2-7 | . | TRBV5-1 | CASSLSRTYEQYF
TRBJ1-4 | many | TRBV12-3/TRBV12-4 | CASSSRGSEKLFF
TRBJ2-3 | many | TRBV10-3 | CAVAVGRHTDTQYF
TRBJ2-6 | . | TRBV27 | CASSLLGGSGANVLTF
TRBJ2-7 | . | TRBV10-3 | CAISDSGTGGYEQYF
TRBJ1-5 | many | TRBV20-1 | CSAMRGNANQPQHF
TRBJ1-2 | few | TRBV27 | CASSRSSNYGYTF
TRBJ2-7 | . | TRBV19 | CASSIARGGLSEQYF
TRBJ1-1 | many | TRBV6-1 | CASSEGLEAFF
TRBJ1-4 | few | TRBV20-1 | CSASTHRAATNEKLFF
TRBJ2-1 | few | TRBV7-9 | CASSQQQGTVSYNEQFF
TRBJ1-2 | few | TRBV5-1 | CASSLISGGDYGYTF
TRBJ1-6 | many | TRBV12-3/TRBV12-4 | CASSDLRGNSPLHF
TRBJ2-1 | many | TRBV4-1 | CASSQSQVGGLINEQFF
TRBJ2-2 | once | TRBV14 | CASSQNSGTDTGELFF
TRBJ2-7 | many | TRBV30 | CAWSPLAGGYEQYF
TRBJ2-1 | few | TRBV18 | CASSPGVVGQFF
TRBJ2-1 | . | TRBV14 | CASSQDWLGAYNEQFF
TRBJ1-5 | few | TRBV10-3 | CAISESMGGFNQPQHF
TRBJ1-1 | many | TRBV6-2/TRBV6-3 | CASSWRGTGPEAFF
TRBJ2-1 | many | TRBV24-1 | CATSDPGLNYNEQFF
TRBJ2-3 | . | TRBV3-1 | CASSQGPAVPQYF
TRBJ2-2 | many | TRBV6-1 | CASSEEVAGGGELFF
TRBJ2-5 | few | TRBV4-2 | CASSQAELGVETQYF
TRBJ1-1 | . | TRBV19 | CASSALGSTEAFF
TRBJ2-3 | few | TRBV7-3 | CASSLDRIGGTDTQYF
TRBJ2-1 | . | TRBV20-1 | CSALRDNEQFF
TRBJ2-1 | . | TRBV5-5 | CASSLGGWNEQFF
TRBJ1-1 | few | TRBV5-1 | CASSLDLLSTEAFF
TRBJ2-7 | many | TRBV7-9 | CASSSDLYEQYF
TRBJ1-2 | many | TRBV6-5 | CASYRGLDYGYTF
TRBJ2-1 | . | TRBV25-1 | CASSGTRDRAYNEQFF
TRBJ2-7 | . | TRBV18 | CASSPRRTEDEQYF
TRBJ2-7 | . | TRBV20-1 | CSAIEVGGRVRSEQYF
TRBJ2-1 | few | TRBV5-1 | CASSFSRYNEQFF
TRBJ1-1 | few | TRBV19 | CASREQGTEAFF